Below are 27 T cell receptor beta chains sequenced from a single sample in a study of PD-L1 blockade in urothelial cancer. The method was immunoSEQ multiplex PCR; TCRdb's version includes in-frame clones alone and lacks a portion of them. The table lists approximately 63,000 clones, about 81% of them singletons, with around 1.7% in the top ten. Sample time point: pretreatment peripheral blood. The sample consisted of PBMCs, taken around atezolizumab (anti-PD-L1) treatment. The origin of the receptors is a man between 70 and 80 years old with urothelial cancer.

The table lists this clone with a few counts. This chain links TRBV27 with TRBJ2-7; maybe TRBD2 (6 bases). Germline V lookup: CDR1 MNHEY, CDR2 SMNVEV (reference sequence). The CDR3 runs to 15 residues. The germline V and J ends were trimmed by 2 bases and 3 bases, with 14 bases remaining between them. The CDR3: CASSLRQGLSYEQYF. The DNA for the CDR3 is TGTGCCAGCAGTTTACGGCAGGGACTGAGCTACGAGCAGTACTTC.

This CDR3 is CASSPRETSTDTQYF. The CDR3, as DNA: TGTGCCAGCTCACCTCGAGAAACTAGCACAGATACGCAGTATTTT. The V call is TRBV18, the J call TRBJ2-3; no reliable D call. Germline V lookup: CDR1 KGHSH, CDR2 LQKENI. This CDR3 region has 15 residues. V lost 3 bases, J lost 0 bases, and 10 bases lay in between. Variable domain in full (rest from reference TRBV18 and TRBJ2-3): NAGVMQNPRHLVRRRGQEARLRCSPMKGHSHVYWYRQLPEEGLKFMVYLQKENIIDESGMPKERFSAEFPKEGPSILRIQQVVRGDSAAYFCASSPRETSTDTQYFGPGTRLTVL.

The V call is TRBV7-2, the J call TRBJ2-1; TRBD2 aligns across 9 bases. Germline CDR1 SGHTA, CDR2 FQGNSA. With V trimmed by 1 base and J by 4 bases, 5 bases remained unmatched. The CDR3 sequence is 16 residues long. This chain's CDR3 is CASSLDVTSGYNEQFF. In DNA form, the CDR3 reads TGTGCCAGCAGCTTAGACGTGACTAGCGGATACAATGAGCAGTTCTTC.

This clone was found a few times. This rearrangement joins TRBV6-6 to TRBJ2-1; 8 bases align to TRBD2. This CDR3 region has 15 residues. The ends lost 5 bases at V and 4 bases at J; junction bases unmatched: 7. The germline V gene encodes CDR1 MNHNY and CDR2 SVGAGI (reference sequence). CDR3 in DNA: TGTGCCAGCAGTAAGGGACTAGATGTTTACAATGAGCAGTTCTTC. This gives the protein CASSKGLDVYNEQFF.

The V gene is TRBV4-1, the J gene TRBJ2-7; weak D call: TRBD1 (6 bases). The CDR3 spans 15 residues. V was trimmed by 1 base and J by 1 base, leaving 11 bases between them. The germline V gene has CDR1 MGHRA and CDR2 YSYEKL. The CDR3, as DNA: TGCGCCAGCAGCCAAGTTTACAGGGTTTCCTACGAGCAGTACTTC. Its protein is CASSQVYRVSYEQYF.

The chain joins TRBV7-2 to TRBJ2-2; TRBD2 aligns across 7 bases. With V trimmed by 0 bases and J by 0 bases, 7 bases remained unmatched. The germline gives CDR1 SGHTA, CDR2 FQGNSA. This CDR3 is 18 amino acids long. CDR3 residues: CASSLARVAGPNTGELFF. In DNA, the CDR3 is TGTGCCAGCAGCTTAGCTAGGGTAGCGGGCCCGAACACCGGGGAGCTGTTTTTT.

The chain carries TRBV29-1 and TRBJ1-1; 8 bases are a match to TRBD1. This CDR3 contains 14 residues. V trimming: 7 bases; J trimming: 1 base; junction bases outside the gene matches: 8. The germline V gene encodes CDR1 SQVTM and CDR2 ANQGSEA. Written as DNA, the CDR3 is TGCAGCGCCCGACAGGGGCCACAGAACACTGAAGCTTTCTTT. It encodes CSARQGPQNTEAFF.

This clone was counted many times. V gene TRBV6-5 combines with J gene TRBJ2-7, with D perhaps matching TRBD1 (5 bases). Germline-derived CDR1 and CDR2 are MNHEY and SVGAGI. V lost 2 bases to trimming and J lost 6 bases, with 11 bases between them. The CDR3 has 13 amino acids. The CDR3 nucleotides read TGTGCCAGCAGTTACACAGGAGTGCGCGAGCAGTACTTC. Protein product: CASSYTGVREQYF.

This clone came up many times. This chain uses TRBV9 with TRBJ1-1, with a possible D match to TRBD1 (6 bases). CDR1 is SGDLS, CDR2 YYNGEE, per germline. V lost 0 bases and J lost 1, with 19 bases in between. This CDR3 is built from 18 residues. CDR3 sequence: CASSVGGQGHYGNTEAFF. CDR3 nucleotides: TGTGCCAGCAGCGTAGGGGGCCAGGGGCATTATGGGAACACTGAAGCTTTCTTT.

This chain connects TRBV7-2 to TRBJ2-7; 9 nucleotides match TRBD2. The CDR3 is 14 residues long. Per germline, CDR1 SGHTA and CDR2 FQGNSA. V gave up 5 bases and J gave up 0 bases; unmatched junction bases: 2. The CDR3 protein is CASSQTSGSYEQYF. As DNA, the CDR3 is TGTGCCAGCAGCCAGACTAGCGGCTCCTACGAGCAGTACTTC.

V and J are TRBV5-4 and TRBJ2-5; tentative D call: TRBD2 (5 bases). Trimming cost V 1 base and J 5 bases, with 15 bases left between them. CDR1 SGHNT and CDR2 YYREEE come from the germline V gene (reference sequence). The CDR3 sequence is 15 residues long. The CDR3 loop reads CASSLFLGEEETQYF. CDR3 nucleotides: TGTGCCAGCAGCTTGTTCTTGGGAGAGGAGGAGACCCAGTACTTC.

V and J are TRBV7-9 and TRBJ1-1; D remains unclear. V was trimmed by 5 bases and J by 3 bases, leaving 4 bases between them. The germline V gene has CDR1 SEHNR and CDR2 FQNEAQ (reference sequence). The CDR3 is made up of 11 amino acids. In DNA form, the CDR3 reads TGTGCCAGCAGCCCGGACACTGAAGCTTTCTTT. Translation gives CASSPDTEAFF.

This clone was recorded only once. The chain couples TRBV7-2 to TRBJ1-2; the D gene is possibly TRBD1 (5 bases). This CDR3 contains 13 residues. V lost 3 bases to trimming and J lost 8 bases, with 13 bases between them. Germline V gene lookup returns CDR1 SGHTA and CDR2 FQGNSA. In DNA, the CDR3 is TGTGCCAGCAGCTTGGGGCCTTTAAGCGGCTACACCTTC. This encodes CASSLGPLSGYTF.

The chain has TRBV28 and TRBJ1-5; 11 bases fit TRBD1. Germline V gene data show CDR1 as MDHEN and CDR2 as SYDVKM. This CDR3 comprises 14 residues. Trimming took 4 bases from V and 5 from J; bases not matched to a gene: 1. CDR3 sequence (DNA): TGTGCCAGCAGTTGGGGACAGGGGGATCAGCCCCAGCATTTT. Translating it yields CASSWGQGDQPQHF.

In its sample, this clone was seen once. V is TRBV2 and J is TRBJ1-1; a possible D gene is TRBD1 (6 bases). Trimming removed 4 bases at V and 5 bases at J, with 11 bases between. CDR3 size: 13 residues. Per germline, CDR1 SNHLY and CDR2 FYNNEI. CDR3 loop: CASSGGLGTEAFF. CDR3 DNA sequence: TGTGCCAGCAGTGGGGGGCTCGGTACTGAAGCTTTCTTT. The full variable domain, with the rest looked up from reference TRBV2 and TRBJ1-1, is EPEVTQTPSHQVTQMGQEVILRCVPISNHLYFYWYRQILGQKVEFLVSFYNNEISEKSEIFDDQFSVERPDGSNFTLKIRSTKLEDSAMYFCASSGGLGTEAFFGQGTRLTVV.

V and J are TRBV19 and TRBJ1-2, with 8 bases that match TRBD1. The V gene's germline CDR1 is LNHDA and CDR2 SQIVND (reference sequence). Germline trimming cut 1 base from V and 4 bases from J; bases unmatched to any gene: 5. CDR3 size: 15 residues. This CDR3 is CASSIASGGAYGYTF. Written as DNA, the CDR3 is TGTGCCAGTAGTATAGCGTCAGGGGGCGCCTATGGCTACACCTTC.

The chain employs TRBV19 and TRBJ2-2; D possibly corresponds to TRBD2 (6 bases). CDR3 length: 16 residues. CDR1 is LNHDA, CDR2 SQIVND, per germline (reference sequence). V lost 6 bases to trimming and J lost 5 bases, with 19 bases between them. CDR3 residues: CASSTLPSGFTGELFF. The CDR3 DNA sequence: TGTGCCAGTAGCACCCTTCCGAGCGGGTTTACCGGGGAGCTGTTTTTT.

The chain uses TRBV28 and TRBJ1-5; possibly TRBD1 for D (5 bases). Trimming pared 8 bases from V and 0 bases from J, leaving 20 bases between. This CDR3 spans 17 amino acids. The germline gives CDR1 MDHEN, CDR2 SYDVKM. As DNA, the CDR3 is TGTGCCAGCCAAGGGTCATGGGGCAGGGATAGCAATCAGCCCCAGCATTTT. It is translated as CASQGSWGRDSNQPQHF.

The rearrangement joins TRBV19 to TRBJ2-2; possible D gene TRBD1, 6 bases. The CDR3 totals 16 residues. Germline-derived CDR1 and CDR2 are LNHDA and SQIVND (reference sequence). Trimming left V 9 bases short and J 4 bases short, with 21 bases between. CDR3 sequence: CASQFPGVAGTGELFF. The CDR3 DNA sequence: TGTGCCAGCCAATTTCCAGGGGTCGCCGGCACCGGGGAGCTGTTTTTT.

This sequence joins TRBV5-4 and TRBJ1-2; D not resolved. Looked up from germline, CDR1 is SGHNT and CDR2 is YYREEE (reference sequence). This CDR3 has 13 amino acids. The V end was cut by 0 bases, the J end by 2 bases, with 5 bases between. The CDR3 bases are TGTGCCAGCAGCTTGGGCGGAAACTATGGCTACACCTTC. This sequence encodes CASSLGGNYGYTF.

In its sample, this clone was seen a few times. V usage is TRBV18 and J usage is TRBJ1-2; no firm D call. The V gene lost 2 bases and the J gene lost 4 bases, with 11 bases spanning the gap. Germline V gene sequence: CDR1 KGHSH, CDR2 LQKENI. CDR3 length equals 14 residues. In nucleotides, the CDR3 is TGTGCCAGCTCACCATCCGCGAGCGGCTATGGCTACACCTTC. Its translation is CASSPSASGYGYTF. The full variable domain, with the rest looked up from reference TRBV18 and TRBJ1-2, is NAGVMQNPRHLVRRRGQEARLRCSPMKGHSHVYWYRQLPEEGLKFMVYLQKENIIDESGMPKERFSAEFPKEGPSILRIQQVVRGDSAAYFCASSPSASGYGYTFGSGTRLTVV.

The chain couples TRBV4-2 to TRBJ2-1; TRBD2 might be the D (6 bases). The CDR3 totals 14 residues. The germline CDR1 and CDR2 sequences are LGHNA and YNFKEQ. Trimming cost V 7 bases and J 0 bases, with 10 bases left between them. The CDR3 reads CASTQDYSYNEQFF. The CDR3 coding sequence is TGTGCCAGCACCCAGGACTACTCCTACAATGAGCAGTTCTTC.

This clone was observed a single time. The rearrangement joins TRBV5-1 to TRBJ2-3; the match to TRBD2 covers 11 bases. Germline V gives CDR1 SGHRS, CDR2 YFSETQ. V lost 3 bases to trimming and J lost 1 base; unmatched junction nucleotides: 4. This CDR3 spans 16 amino acids. CDR3 DNA sequence: TGCGCCAGCAGCTATAAGGGACTAGCGGGCACAGATACGCAGTATTTT. This codes for CASSYKGLAGTDTQYF.

V and J are TRBV7-3 and TRBJ2-2; 7 positions match TRBD1. This CDR3 has 16 amino acids. V gave up 5 bases and J gave up 4 bases; unmatched junction bases: 10. Germline V gene sequence: CDR1 SGHTA, CDR2 FQGTGA. CDR3 region: CASSQGTVRATGELFF. The CDR3 region has the DNA TGTGCCAGCAGCCAGGGGACAGTTAGGGCCACCGGGGAGCTGTTTTTT.

The V call is TRBV13, the J call TRBJ2-7; weak D call: TRBD1 (5 bases). This CDR3 region has 15 residues. The V and J ends lost 2 bases and 2 bases respectively, with 13 bases between them. Germline CDR1 reads PRHDT; CDR2 reads FYEKMQ (reference sequence). The CDR3, as DNA: TGTGCCAGCAGCTTAAGCAGGGTTGCCCCCTACGAGCAGTACTTC. It translates to CASSLSRVAPYEQYF.

This clone was seen more than once but under ten times. The chain uses TRBV7-2 and TRBJ2-1, with 8 bases aligning to TRBD2. The CDR3 is made up of 15 amino acids. Germline loops: CDR1 SGHTA, CDR2 FQGNSA. V dropped 6 bases and J dropped 2; count of bases not matched to a gene: 6. CDR3 in amino acids: CASRTTSGAYNEQFF. The CDR3 nucleotides are TGTGCCAGCAGGACAACTAGCGGAGCCTACAATGAGCAGTTCTTC.

The chain carries TRBV5-1 and TRBJ2-1; D is possibly TRBD2 (6 bases). Germline V CDR1 and CDR2: SGHRS, YFSETQ. This CDR3 is built from 16 residues. V lost 4 bases and J lost 4, with 18 bases in between. The CDR3 coding sequence is TGCGCCAGCAGCGGGGGACCTACGAGCGGGTACAATGAGCAGTTCTTC. Protein product: CASSGGPTSGYNEQFF.